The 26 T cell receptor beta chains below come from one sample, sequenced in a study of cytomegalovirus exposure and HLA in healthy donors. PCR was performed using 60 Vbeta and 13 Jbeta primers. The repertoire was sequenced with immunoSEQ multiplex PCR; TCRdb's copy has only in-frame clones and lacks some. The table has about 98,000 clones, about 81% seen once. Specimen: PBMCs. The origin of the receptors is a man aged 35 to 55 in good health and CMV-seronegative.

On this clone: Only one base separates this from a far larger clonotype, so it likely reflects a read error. CDR3 loop: CASSPLRGASSGNTIYF. The CDR3 DNA is TGTGCCAGCAGCCCCCTACGGGGTGCAAGCTCTGGAAACACCATATATTTT. This rearrangement joins TRBV4-2 to TRBJ1-3; the D is unclear. Trimming removed 4 bases from V and 0 bases from J, with 16 bases in between. Germline loops: CDR1 LGHNA, CDR2 YNFKEQ. The CDR3 is 17 amino acids.

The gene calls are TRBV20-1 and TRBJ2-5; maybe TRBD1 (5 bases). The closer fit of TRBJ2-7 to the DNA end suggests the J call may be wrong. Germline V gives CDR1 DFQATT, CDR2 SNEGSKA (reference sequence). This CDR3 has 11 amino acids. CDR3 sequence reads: CSALTGYEQYF. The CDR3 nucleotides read TGCAGTGCTCTTACAGGCTACGAGCAGTACTTC.

This CDR3 reads CASRLPGQGSTDTQYF. The CDR3 DNA is TGTGCCAGCAGGTTACCTGGACAGGGGAGCACAGATACGCAGTATTTT. This sequence joins TRBV5-8 and TRBJ2-3; TRBD1 matches 9 bases. This CDR3 is built from 16 residues. V dropped 5 bases and J dropped 0; count of bases not matched to a gene: 7. CDR1 and CDR2 from the germline V gene are SGHTS and YDEGEE. Looking up the rest from reference TRBV5-8 and TRBJ2-3 gives the full variable domain: EAGVTQSPTHLIKTRGQQATLRCSPISGHTSVYWYQQALGLGLQFLLWYDEGEERNRGNFPPRFSGRQFPNYSSELNVNALELEDSALYLCASRLPGQGSTDTQYFGPGTRLTVL.

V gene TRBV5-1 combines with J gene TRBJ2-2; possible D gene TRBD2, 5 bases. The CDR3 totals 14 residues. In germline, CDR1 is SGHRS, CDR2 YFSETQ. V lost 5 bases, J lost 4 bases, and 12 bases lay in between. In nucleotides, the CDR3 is TGCGCCAGCAGGAAGGTGGCGGGCACCGGGGAGCTGTTTTTT. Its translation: CASRKVAGTGELFF.

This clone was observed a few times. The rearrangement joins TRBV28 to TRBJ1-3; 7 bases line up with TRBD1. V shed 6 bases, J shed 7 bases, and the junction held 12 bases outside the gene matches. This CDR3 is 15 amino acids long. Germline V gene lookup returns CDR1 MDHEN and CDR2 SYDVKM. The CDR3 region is CASSRRGPLLNTIYF. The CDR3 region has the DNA TGTGCCAGCAGCCGGAGGGGGCCCCTTCTGAACACCATATATTTT.

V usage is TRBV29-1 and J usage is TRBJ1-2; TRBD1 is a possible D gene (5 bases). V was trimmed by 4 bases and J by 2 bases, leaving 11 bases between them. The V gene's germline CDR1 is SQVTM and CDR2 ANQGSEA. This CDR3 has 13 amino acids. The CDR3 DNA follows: TGCAGCGTTGGGCCCAGGGAAAACTATGGCTACACCTTC. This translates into CSVGPRENYGYTF.

The CDR3 DNA is TGTGCCAGCGGGACAGTCCGTGGAAACACCATATATTTT. Amino acids: CASGTVRGNTIYF. This rearrangement joins TRBV6-1 to TRBJ1-3; 7 positions match TRBD1. J was trimmed by 3 bases and V by 8 bases; bases with no gene match: 4. There are 13 residues in the CDR3. Germline V gene sequence: CDR1 MNHNS, CDR2 SASEGT.

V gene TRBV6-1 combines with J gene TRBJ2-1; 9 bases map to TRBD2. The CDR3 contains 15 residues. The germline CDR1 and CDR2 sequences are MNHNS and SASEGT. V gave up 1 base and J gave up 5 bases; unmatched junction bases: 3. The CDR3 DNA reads TGTGCCAGCAGTGAAGGGAGCGGGGGGCACAATGAGCAGTTCTTC. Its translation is CASSEGSGGHNEQFF.

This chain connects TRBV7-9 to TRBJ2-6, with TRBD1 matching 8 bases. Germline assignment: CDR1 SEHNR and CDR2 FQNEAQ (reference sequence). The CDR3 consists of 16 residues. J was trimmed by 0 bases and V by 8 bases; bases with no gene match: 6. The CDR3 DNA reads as TGTGCCAGCCGGGGGACAGGTTCCTCTGGGGCCAACGTCCTGACTTTC. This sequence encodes CASRGTGSSGANVLTF.

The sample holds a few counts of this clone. The CDR3 protein is CASSLQSPGQGRQPQHF. The CDR3 DNA sequence: TGTGCCAGCAGCTTACAGAGCCCGGGACAGGGGAGACAGCCCCAGCATTTT. The chain carries TRBV7-9 and TRBJ1-5, with 10 bases matching TRBD1. There are 17 residues in the CDR3. Germline lookup yields CDR1 SEHNR and CDR2 FQNEAQ (reference sequence). The junction had 11 bases not matched to a gene; V was cut back by 2 bases and J by 7 bases.

The DNA of the CDR3 is TGTGCCAGCTTCGGGGGACTGGGAGATGGCTACACCTTC. It yields the protein CASFGGLGDGYTF. The rearrangement uses TRBV19 and TRBJ1-2; D is possibly TRBD1 (5 bases). V lost 9 bases and J lost 6, with 17 bases in between. This CDR3 region has 13 residues. Per the germline V gene, CDR1 is LNHDA and CDR2 is SQIVND (reference sequence).

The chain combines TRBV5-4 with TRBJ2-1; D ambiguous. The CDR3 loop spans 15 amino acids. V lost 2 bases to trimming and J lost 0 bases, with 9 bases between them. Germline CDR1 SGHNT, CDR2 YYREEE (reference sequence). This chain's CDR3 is CASSLTTSSYNEQFF. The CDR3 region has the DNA TGTGCCAGCAGCTTAACCACAAGCTCCTACAATGAGCAGTTCTTC.

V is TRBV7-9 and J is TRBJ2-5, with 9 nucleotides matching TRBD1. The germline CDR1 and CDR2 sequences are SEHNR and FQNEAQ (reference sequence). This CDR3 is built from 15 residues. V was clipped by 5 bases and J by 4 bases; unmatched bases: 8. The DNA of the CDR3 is TGTGCCAGCAGCATGGGACAGGGAGGGAGAGAGACCCAGTACTTC. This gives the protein CASSMGQGGRETQYF. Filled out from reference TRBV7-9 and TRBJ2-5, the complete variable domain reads DTGVSQNPRHKITKRGQNVTFRCDPISEHNRLYWYRQTLGQGPEFLTYFQNEAQLEKSRLLSDRFSAERPKGSFSTLEIQRTEQGDSAMYLCASSMGQGGRETQYFGPGTRLLVL.

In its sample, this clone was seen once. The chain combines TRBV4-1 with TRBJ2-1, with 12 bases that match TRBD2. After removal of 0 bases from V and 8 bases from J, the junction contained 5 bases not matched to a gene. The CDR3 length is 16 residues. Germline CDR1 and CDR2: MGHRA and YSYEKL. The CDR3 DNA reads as TGCGCCAGCAGCCAAGAACTAGCGGGGGGTAACGATGAGCAGTTCTTC. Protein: CASSQELAGGNDEQFF.

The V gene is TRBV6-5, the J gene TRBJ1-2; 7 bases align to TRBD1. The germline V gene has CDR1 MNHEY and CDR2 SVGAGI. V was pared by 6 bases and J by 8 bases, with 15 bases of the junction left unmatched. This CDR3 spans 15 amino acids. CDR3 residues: CASSPHEAQGGGYTF. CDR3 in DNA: TGTGCCAGCAGCCCCCACGAGGCTCAGGGGGGAGGCTACACCTTC.

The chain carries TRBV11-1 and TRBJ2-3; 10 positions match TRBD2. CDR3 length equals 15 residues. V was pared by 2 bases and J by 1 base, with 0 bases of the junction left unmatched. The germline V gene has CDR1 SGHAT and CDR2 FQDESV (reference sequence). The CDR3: CASSLLAGGTDTQYF. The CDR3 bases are TGTGCCAGCAGCTTACTAGCGGGGGGCACAGATACGCAGTATTTT.

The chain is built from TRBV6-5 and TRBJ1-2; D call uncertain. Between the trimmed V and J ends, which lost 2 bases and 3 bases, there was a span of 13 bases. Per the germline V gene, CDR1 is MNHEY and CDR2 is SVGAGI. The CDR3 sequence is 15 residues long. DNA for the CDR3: TGTGCCAGCAGTTACGGAGCAGAAGGAGACTATGGCTACACCTTC. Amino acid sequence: CASSYGAEGDYGYTF.

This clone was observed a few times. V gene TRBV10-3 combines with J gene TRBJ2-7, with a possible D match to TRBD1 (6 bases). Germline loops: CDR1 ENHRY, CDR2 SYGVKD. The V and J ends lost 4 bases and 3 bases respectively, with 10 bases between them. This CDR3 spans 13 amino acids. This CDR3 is CAISGGQIYEQYF. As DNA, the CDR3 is TGTGCCATCAGTGGTGGACAGATCTACGAGCAGTACTTC.

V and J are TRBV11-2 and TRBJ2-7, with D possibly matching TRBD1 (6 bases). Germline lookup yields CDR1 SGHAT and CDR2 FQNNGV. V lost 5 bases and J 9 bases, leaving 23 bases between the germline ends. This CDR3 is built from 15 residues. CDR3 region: CASSPGVGGFRRQYF. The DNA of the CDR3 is TGTGCCAGCAGCCCAGGGGTCGGTGGGTTTCGTAGGCAGTACTTC.

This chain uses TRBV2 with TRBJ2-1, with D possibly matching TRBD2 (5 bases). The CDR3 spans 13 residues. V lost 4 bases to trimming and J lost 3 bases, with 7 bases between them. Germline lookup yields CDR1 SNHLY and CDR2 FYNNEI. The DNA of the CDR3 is TGTGCCAGCAGTGGAGGGAGCTACAATGAGCAGTTCTTC. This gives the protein CASSGGSYNEQFF.

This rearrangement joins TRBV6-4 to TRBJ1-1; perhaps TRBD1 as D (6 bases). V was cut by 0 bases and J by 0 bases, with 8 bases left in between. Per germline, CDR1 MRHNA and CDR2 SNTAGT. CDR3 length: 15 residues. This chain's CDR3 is CASSDSGQMNTEAFF. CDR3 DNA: TGTGCCAGCAGTGACTCAGGACAGATGAACACTGAAGCTTTCTTT.

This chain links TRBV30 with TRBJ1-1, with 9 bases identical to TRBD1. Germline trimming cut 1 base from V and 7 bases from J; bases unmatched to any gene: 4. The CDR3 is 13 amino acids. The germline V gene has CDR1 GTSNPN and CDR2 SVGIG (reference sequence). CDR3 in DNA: TGTGCCTGGAGTGGACAGGGGGGAAGTGAAGCTTTCTTT. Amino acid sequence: CAWSGQGGSEAFF.

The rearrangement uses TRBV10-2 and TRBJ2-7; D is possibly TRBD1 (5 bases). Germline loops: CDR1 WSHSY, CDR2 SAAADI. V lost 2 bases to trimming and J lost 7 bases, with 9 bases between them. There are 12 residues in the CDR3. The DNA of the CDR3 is TGCGCCAGCAGTGAGGCAGGGCGGGAGCAGTACTTC. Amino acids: CASSEAGREQYF.

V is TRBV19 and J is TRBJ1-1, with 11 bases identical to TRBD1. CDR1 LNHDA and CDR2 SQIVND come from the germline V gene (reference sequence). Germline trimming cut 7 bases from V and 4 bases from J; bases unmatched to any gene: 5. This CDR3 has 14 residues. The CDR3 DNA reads TGTGCCAGTACCTGGGACAGGGGGGGCACTGAAGCTTTCTTT. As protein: CASTWDRGGTEAFF.

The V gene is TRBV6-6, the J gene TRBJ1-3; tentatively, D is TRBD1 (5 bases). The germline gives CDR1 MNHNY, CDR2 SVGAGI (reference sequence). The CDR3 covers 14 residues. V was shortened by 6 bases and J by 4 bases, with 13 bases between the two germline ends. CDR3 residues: CASRPGTSGNTIYF. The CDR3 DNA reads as TGTGCCAGCAGACCCGGGACTTCAGGAAACACCATATATTTT.

Here the CDR3 reads CASSSGTGGSNQPQHF. As DNA, the CDR3 is TGCGCCAGCAGCTCAGGGACAGGGGGAAGCAATCAGCCCCAGCATTTT. The chain links TRBV5-1 to TRBJ1-5, with TRBD1 matching over 11 bases. The germline V gene has CDR1 SGHRS and CDR2 YFSETQ. The ends lost 3 bases at V and 1 base at J; junction bases unmatched: 3. CDR3 length equals 16 residues.